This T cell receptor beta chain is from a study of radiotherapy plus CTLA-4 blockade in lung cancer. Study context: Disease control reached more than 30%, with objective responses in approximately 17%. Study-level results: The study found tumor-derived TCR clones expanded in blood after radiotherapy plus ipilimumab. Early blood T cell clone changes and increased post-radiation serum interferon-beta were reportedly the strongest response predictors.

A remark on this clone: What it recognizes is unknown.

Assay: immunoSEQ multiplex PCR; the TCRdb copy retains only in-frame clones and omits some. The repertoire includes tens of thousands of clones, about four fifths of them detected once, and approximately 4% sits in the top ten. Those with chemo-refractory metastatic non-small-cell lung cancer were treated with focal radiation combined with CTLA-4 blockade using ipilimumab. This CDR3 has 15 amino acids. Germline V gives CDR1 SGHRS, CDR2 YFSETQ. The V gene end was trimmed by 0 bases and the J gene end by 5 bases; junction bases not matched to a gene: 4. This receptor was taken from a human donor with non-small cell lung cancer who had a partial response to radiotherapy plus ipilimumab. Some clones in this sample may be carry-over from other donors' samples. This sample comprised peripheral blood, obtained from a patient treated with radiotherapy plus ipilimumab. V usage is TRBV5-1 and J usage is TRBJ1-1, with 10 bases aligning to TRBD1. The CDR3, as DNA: TGCGCCAGCAGCTTGGGGGACAGGGGAGGAACTGAAGCTTTCTTT. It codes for CASSLGDRGGTEAFF. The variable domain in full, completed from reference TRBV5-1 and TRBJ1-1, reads KAGVTQTPRYLIKTRGQQVTLSCSPISGHRSVSWYQQTPGQGLQFLFEYFSETQRNKGNFPGRFSGRQFSNSRSEMNVSTLELGDSALYLCASSLGDRGGTEAFFGQGTRLTVV.